A single sample is the source of the 26 T cell receptor beta chains below, sequenced in a study of shared clonotypes between healthy human individuals. The protocol was immunoSEQ multiplex PCR, while the TCRdb copy is restricted to in-frame clones and leaves out a portion. The sample shows 950,000 to 1,100,000 clones, about four fifths of them seen only once. Sequencing was carried out using memory CD4+ T cells from PBMCs. Specified subset: CD45RA-negative fraction. The source of these receptors is a man between 18 and 29 years old in good health. Some clones in this sample may be carry-over from other donors' samples.

This clone appeared once. This chain connects TRBV27 to TRBJ1-2; D gene unclear. Per germline, CDR1 MNHEY and CDR2 SMNVEV (reference sequence). With 6 bases removed from V and 3 bases from J, the gap between germline ends came to 11 bases. The CDR3 extends over 13 amino acids. CDR3 loop: CASRPDGYYGYTF. The CDR3 DNA reads TGTGCCAGCAGACCTGACGGCTACTATGGCTACACCTTC.

The table lists this clone with many counts. The same CDR3 is also encoded by other DNA sequences in this sample. This chain uses TRBV30 with TRBJ2-7, with D perhaps TRBD1 or TRBD2 (8 bases each). V lost 2 bases to trimming and J lost 7 bases, with 21 bases between them. The CDR3 loop spans 15 amino acids. Germline CDR1 and CDR2: GTSNPN and SVGIG (reference sequence). CDR3 in DNA: TGTGCCTGGAGTCGAGGACAGGGACTAGTAGAGGAGCAGTACTTC. Its protein is CAWSRGQGLVEEQYF.

CDR3: CASSVDPGQTYGYTF. CDR3 nucleotide sequence: TGTGCCAGCAGCGTGGATCCGGGACAGACCTATGGCTACACCTTC. The chain combines TRBV9 with TRBJ1-2; 7 bases are shared with TRBD1. Per the germline V gene, CDR1 is SGDLS and CDR2 is YYNGEE. CDR3 length: 15 residues. Unmatched junction bases numbered 8, after V lost 2 bases and J lost 4 bases.

The chain couples TRBV7-3 to TRBJ1-2, with D possibly being TRBD1 (5 bases). The length of the CDR3 is 17 residues. Trimming removed 1 base from V and 6 bases from J, with 21 bases in between. Germline V lookup: CDR1 SGHTA, CDR2 FQGTGA. CDR3 nucleotides: TGTGCCAGCAGCTTAAGTCCCATACCCAGGGAGATGGATGGCTACACCTTC. It specifies CASSLSPIPREMDGYTF.

The CDR3 here is CSVDQGLGDTQYF. In DNA, the CDR3 is TGCAGCGTCGACCAGGGGTTGGGAGATACGCAGTATTTT. The chain is built from TRBV29-1 and TRBJ2-3; TRBD1 is a possible D gene (6 bases). V was clipped by 6 bases and J by 5 bases, with 15 bases between them. The V gene's germline CDR1 is SQVTM and CDR2 ANQGSEA. This CDR3 is 13 amino acids long.

CDR3 bases: TGTGCCAGCAGCCAAACTAGCGGGAGAGGAAACATTCAGTACTTC. This sequence encodes CASSQTSGRGNIQYF. The rearrangement links TRBV9 to TRBJ2-4, with TRBD2 matching 11 bases. Germline CDR1 SGDLS, CDR2 YYNGEE. Unmatched junction bases numbered 6, after V lost 4 bases and J lost 6 bases. The CDR3 loop spans 15 amino acids.

The chain is built from TRBV10-3 and TRBJ2-7; the D gene could be TRBD1 or TRBD2 (5 bases each). The CDR3 runs to 13 residues. Germline CDR1 ENHRY, CDR2 SYGVKD. The germline V and J ends were trimmed by 9 bases and 5 bases, with 17 bases remaining between them. The DNA for the CDR3 is TGTGCCATACACCGGGACCTCGGGGACGAGCAGTACTTC. Protein sequence: CAIHRDLGDEQYF.

The sample holds one count of this clone. V and J are TRBV10-3 and TRBJ2-3; TRBD2 is a possible D gene (5 bases). This CDR3 is built from 14 residues. Trimming shortened V by 10 bases and J by 6 bases, and 20 bases separated the two germline ends. Germline CDR1 reads ENHRY; CDR2 reads SYGVKD. The CDR3 here is CATSVLGGQDTQYF. CDR3 in DNA: TGTGCCACCTCTGTACTCGGAGGTCAGGATACGCAGTATTTT.

The rearrangement uses TRBV6-5 and TRBJ1-1; D call uncertain. CDR1 is MNHEY, CDR2 SVGAGI, per germline. This CDR3 has 13 amino acids. V shed 6 bases and J shed 3 bases, with 11 bases lying between them. The CDR3 region has the DNA TGTGCCAGCAGGCGGCTGCGGTACACTGAAGCTTTCTTT. Translating it yields CASRRLRYTEAFF.

The gene calls are TRBV5-5 and TRBJ2-7; 8 positions match TRBD2. This CDR3 has 15 residues. V lost 0 bases, J lost 5 bases, and 7 bases stayed unmatched. Germline V CDR1 and CDR2: SGHKS, YYEKEE (reference sequence). CDR3 sequence (DNA): TGTGCCAGCAGCTTGGGAGCGGGAGACTGGAACGAGCAGTACTTC. Its translation: CASSLGAGDWNEQYF.

The V call is TRBV11-2, the J call TRBJ2-7; 8 positions agree with TRBD1. V was clipped by 3 bases and J by 0 bases; unmatched bases: 7. CDR3 length: 16 residues. Germline V gene lookup returns CDR1 SGHAT and CDR2 FQNNGV. CDR3 sequence (DNA): TGTGCCAGCAGCTTTGCCGGACAGGGCAGCTCCTACGAGCAGTACTTC. Translation: CASSFAGQGSSYEQYF.

The chain recombines TRBV9 with TRBJ1-4; 7 bases fit TRBD1. The germline V gene encodes CDR1 SGDLS and CDR2 YYNGEE. Trimming cost V 3 bases and J 3 bases; bases outside gene matches: 5. This CDR3 is 15 amino acids long. CDR3 amino acids: CASSGGTEPNEKLFF. The CDR3 region has the DNA TGTGCCAGCAGCGGGGGGACAGAACCTAATGAAAAACTGTTTTTT.

Notes on this clone: Being one base from a much bigger clone, this may be a read error. This specimen includes other DNA sequences encoding the same CDR3. The chain's CDR3 is CASSLAPNQPQHF. The DNA of the CDR3 is TGCGCCAGCAGCTTGGCCCCAAATCAGCCCCAGCATTTT. The gene calls are TRBV5-1 and TRBJ1-5, with D hard to call. Germline CDR1 is SGHRS and CDR2 is YFSETQ. This CDR3 is 13 amino acids long. Trimming removed 0 bases at V and 4 bases at J, with 5 bases between. Complete variable domain (other parts from reference TRBV5-1 and TRBJ1-5): KAGVTQTPRYLIKTRGQQVTLSCSPISGHRSVSWYQQTPGQGLQFLFEYFSETQRNKGNFPGRFSGRQFSNSRSEMNVSTLELGDSALYLCASSLAPNQPQHFGDGTRLSIL.

CDR3 sequence reads: CAYSSGSGGETQYF. In nucleotides, the CDR3 is TGTGCCTATAGTAGCGGGTCAGGGGGGGAGACCCAGTACTTC. The chain links TRBV30 to TRBJ2-5, with D perhaps given as TRBD1 or TRBD2 (7 bases each). Germline CDR1 and CDR2: GTSNPN and SVGIG (reference sequence). The ends were cut back, 7 bases at V and 5 bases at J, with 20 bases in the middle. This CDR3 comprises 14 residues.

This clone came up a few times. The V call is TRBV4-2, the J call TRBJ2-5; the match to TRBD2 covers 14 bases. The J call may be wrong; the DNA end is better matched by TRBJ2-7. Germline V CDR1 and CDR2: LGHNA, YNFKEQ. The length of the CDR3 is 18 residues. For the CDR3, the DNA is TGTGCCAGCAGCCAAGGTGGGACTAGCGGGAGCAGCACCTACGAGCAGTACTTC. Its protein product is CASSQGGTSGSSTYEQYF.

The chain is built from TRBV6-6 and TRBJ2-1, with TRBD2 identical over 9 bases. Germline CDR1 and CDR2: MNHNY and SVGAGI (reference sequence). Trimming took 2 bases from V and 8 from J; bases not matched to a gene: 10. This CDR3 has 16 residues. The CDR3 sequence is CASSYLWREGRHEQFF. Here the CDR3 DNA reads TGTGCCAGCAGTTACCTTTGGCGGGAGGGGAGGCATGAGCAGTTCTTC.

The chain carries TRBV28 and TRBJ1-1, with 7 bases identical to TRBD1. Germline V gives CDR1 MDHEN, CDR2 SYDVKM. The length of the CDR3 is 13 residues. With 3 bases clipped from V and 11 bases from J, the junction kept 9 bases outside the gene matches. CDR3 loop: CASSLRAGGRAFF. The CDR3 nucleotides are TGTGCCAGCAGTTTGCGAGCAGGGGGACGGGCTTTCTTT. Together with reference TRBV28 and TRBJ1-1, the CDR3 gives the full variable domain: DVKVTQSSRYLVKRTGEKVFLECVQDMDHENMFWYRQDPGLGLRLIYFSYDVKMKEKGDIPEGYSVSREKKERFSLILESASTNQTSMYLCASSLRAGGRAFFGQGTRLTVV.

The CDR3 protein is CASSQPNSGIYGQPQHF. The CDR3 region has the DNA TGCGCCAGCAGTCAACCCAATTCGGGGATTTACGGCCAGCCCCAGCATTTT. The J gene is TRBJ1-5, the V gene TRBV23-1; D is ambiguous. TRBV23-1 is recorded as an ORF, its role being uncertain. This CDR3 spans 17 amino acids. Trimming left V 2 bases short and J 7 bases short, with 21 bases between.

CDR3 DNA: TGCAGCGTTGAAGGGGTGAGCTCCTACGAGCAGTACTTC. Amino acids: CSVEGVSSYEQYF. This sequence joins TRBV29-1 and TRBJ2-7; D is unclear. This CDR3 contains 13 residues. V was clipped by 1 base and J by 0 bases, with 7 bases between them. CDR1 is SQVTM and CDR2 is ANQGSEA in the germline V gene.

The chain recombines TRBV20-1 with TRBJ1-1; the D is unclear. V was cut by 7 bases and J by 3 bases, with 9 bases left in between. CDR3 length equals 11 residues. Per germline, CDR1 DFQATT and CDR2 SNEGSKA (reference sequence). The CDR3 protein is CSVPGDTEAFF. CDR3 DNA sequence: TGCAGTGTCCCCGGCGACACTGAAGCTTTCTTT.

The V call is TRBV7-2, the J call TRBJ2-7; unclear D gene. The V end lost 5 bases, the J end lost 0 bases, and 14 bases lay between the germline ends. The CDR3 sequence is 15 residues long. CDR1 SGHTA and CDR2 FQGNSA come from the germline V gene. Here the CDR3 DNA reads TGTGCCAGCAGCCGTAGACGGACGAGCTCCTACGAGCAGTACTTC. Its translation: CASSRRRTSSYEQYF. Based on the CDR3 plus reference TRBV7-2 and TRBJ2-7, the full variable domain is GAGVSQSPSNKVTEKGKDVELRCDPISGHTALYWYRQSLGQGLEFLIYFQGNSAPDKSGLPSDRFSAERTGGSVSTLTIQRTQQEDSAVYLCASSRRRTSSYEQYFGPGTRLTVT.

This clone was picked up a small number of times. The chain carries TRBV10-3 and TRBJ2-7; D is ambiguous. CDR1 and CDR2 (germline): ENHRY, SYGVKD. With 3 bases removed from V and 3 bases from J, the gap between germline ends came to 15 bases. The CDR3 runs to 15 residues. For the CDR3, the DNA is TGTGCCATCAGTGATAGCTCTCCCCACCGCTACGAGCAGTACTTC. Protein product: CAISDSSPHRYEQYF.

The chain couples TRBV11-2 to TRBJ2-2; TRBD1 is a possible D gene (6 bases). V gave up 5 bases and J gave up 3 bases, with 13 bases separating them. From germline, CDR1 is SGHAT and CDR2 FQNNGV. The CDR3 has 15 residues. The CDR3 nucleotides read TGTGCCAGCAGCCCACAGGGATTTCACACCGGGGAGCTGTTTTTT. Translating it yields CASSPQGFHTGELFF.

This clone has a count of ten or more. V gene TRBV6-5 combines with J gene TRBJ2-7; 9 nucleotides align to TRBD1. CDR3 size: 15 residues. Germline V gene sequence: CDR1 MNHEY, CDR2 SVGAGI. With 2 bases clipped from V and 1 base from J, the junction kept 3 bases outside the gene matches. This CDR3 reads CASSYAGQGSYEQYF. DNA for the CDR3: TGTGCCAGCAGTTACGCGGGACAGGGTTCCTACGAGCAGTACTTC.

The chain combines TRBV6-6 with TRBJ2-1, with 10 bases that match TRBD2. CDR1 MNHNY and CDR2 SVGAGI come from the germline V gene (reference sequence). The CDR3 loop spans 14 amino acids. V shed 4 bases and J 9 bases; nucleotides not matched to a gene: 6. CDR3 sequence (DNA): TGTGCCAGCAGTTTTCAGATAGCGGGAGGTGAGCAGTTCTTC. Protein product: CASSFQIAGGEQFF.

The CDR3 nucleotides read TGCGCCAGCAGCTTGGAATTTCCCGGACTAGCGGGCGAGCAGTACTTC. It yields the protein CASSLEFPGLAGEQYF. The chain recombines TRBV5-1 with TRBJ2-7, with 11 bases fitting TRBD2. Trimming at V came to 0 bases and at J to 6 bases, leaving 8 bases not matched to a gene. This CDR3 region has 16 residues. CDR1 is SGHRS, CDR2 YFSETQ, per germline. The full variable domain, completed using reference TRBV5-1 and TRBJ2-7, is KAGVTQTPRYLIKTRGQQVTLSCSPISGHRSVSWYQQTPGQGLQFLFEYFSETQRNKGNFPGRFSGRQFSNSRSEMNVSTLELGDSALYLCASSLEFPGLAGEQYFGPGTRLTVT.